A single sample is the source of the 5 T cell receptor beta chains below, sequenced in a study of identical twins. Each CDR3 protein gets one entry after TCRdb re-called the 5' RACE reads with MiXCR. In the table there are more than 250,000 distinct CDR3 sequences, about 8.9% of which are singletons. In addition, the sample was reused for a study of yellow fever vaccine responses in identical twins.

Source material: memory (CD45RO+) T cells sorted from blood. All receptors come from a woman aged 18-30 years in good health.

This clonotype was counted ten times or more. This chain links TRBV6-1 with TRBJ2-1, with TRBD2 matching over 11 bases. The V gene end was trimmed by 6 bases and the J gene end by 6 bases; junction bases not matched to a gene: 10. Per germline, CDR1 MNHNS and CDR2 SASEGT. CDR3 length equals 16 residues. This CDR3 is CASSPVAGGPGNEQFF. DNA of the CDR3: TGTGCCAGCAGCCCCGTAGCGGGGGGGCCGGGCAATGAGCAGTTCTTC.

This clonotype was found a few times. The CDR3 spells CASSFQAGQAYNEQFF. Written as DNA, the CDR3 is TGTGCCAGCAGCTTTCAAGCGGGACAAGCCTACAATGAGCAGTTCTTC. The V and J genes are TRBV7-6 and TRBJ2-1, with a possible D match to TRBD2 (7 bases). This CDR3 is 16 amino acids long. Germline V CDR1 and CDR2: SGHVS, FNYEAQ. Deletions cut 3 bases from V and 2 bases from J, with 14 bases between.

This clonotype has a single count. The rearrangement uses TRBV28 and TRBJ2-1; 7 bases fit TRBD1. The J segment lost 2 bases and the V segment lost 10 bases, leaving 8 bases of the junction unmatched. Germline values: CDR1 MDHEN, CDR2 SYDVKM. The length of the CDR3 is 14 residues. CDR3 coding DNA: TGTGCCACCTACCGGGACAGTGCCTACAATGAGCAGTTCTTC. Translating it yields CATYRDSAYNEQFF.

This clonotype has ten or more counts. V usage is TRBV12-3 or TRBV12-4 and J usage is TRBJ2-2, with 7 bases lining up with TRBD2. This CDR3 is built from 17 residues. V dropped 5 bases and J dropped 2; count of bases not matched to a gene: 11. CDR3 amino acids: CASSPRRGGGNTGELFF. CDR3 in DNA: TGTGCCAGCAGTCCCCGGCGGGGCGGGGGTAACACCGGGGAGCTGTTTTTT.

This clonotype has ten or more counts. J is TRBJ2-5 and V is TRBV3-1, with D unresolved. This CDR3 has 11 amino acids. Germline lookup yields CDR1 LGHDT and CDR2 YNNKEL (reference sequence). The ends were cut back, 5 bases at V and 7 bases at J, with 8 bases in the middle. The CDR3, as DNA: TGTGCCAGCAGCGATGTGCGGACCCAGTACTTC. Its protein is CASSDVRTQYF.